This TCR beta chain was captured by sequencing in a study of T-cell reconstitution after alpha-beta-depleted transplantation in children. Germline lookup yields CDR1 SGHTA and CDR2 FQGNSA. V lost 4 bases, J lost 11 bases, and 24 bases stayed unmatched. CDR3 length: 18 residues. A library of TCRbeta sequences, prepared with unique molecular identifiers, was generated. TCRdb passed the PCR reads through MiXCR, listing each CDR3 protein once. The profile shows roughly 590,000 distinct CDR3 sequences, roughly 17% of them singletons. The sample consisted of PBMCs from the stem cell graft donor, taken from the stem cell graft. This clonotype was sampled from a human donor who donated a stem cell graft to a child with acute myeloid leukemia. The chain has TRBV7-2 and TRBJ2-3, with TRBD2 identical over 7 bases. CDR3 in DNA: TGTGCCAGCAGCTCAACCTCCGGGGGGACGGACGCTCTGGGGGGGCAGTATTTT. It yields the protein CASSSTSGGTDALGGQYF.